The rows below give T cell receptor beta chains drawn from one sample of a study of blood T cell repertoires in COVID-19. The assay was immunoSEQ multiplex PCR, and TCRdb's table has in-frame clones only and misses some. The sample lists about 160,000 clones, around 74% occurring once. The sequencing sample was made of peripheral blood. These receptors came from a man in his sixties or seventies with acute or convalescent COVID-19. Both conserved end residues are part of each CDR3. Clone size is shown for a subset of rows, as once, few, many or a class of expanded clone.

V: TRBV27; size: -; J: TRBJ2-1; CDR3: CASSFRRLNEQFF
V: TRBV28; size: -; J: TRBJ1-1; CDR3: CASKEGRRMTEAFF
V: TRBV5-1; size: -; J: TRBJ2-1; CDR3: CASSLFSGGHGNEQFF
V: TRBV9; size: few; J: TRBJ2-3; CDR3: CASSVEDGRGTSTDTQYF
V: TRBV6-5; size: -; J: TRBJ1-5; CDR3: CASNGQRPLNQPQHF
V: TRBV4-3; size: -; J: TRBJ2-1; CDR3: CASSLRGVAGTYNEQFF
V: TRBV19; size: -; J: TRBJ2-6; CDR3: CASSKDSSGANVLTF
V: TRBV6-5; size: few; J: TRBJ2-4; CDR3: CASSWGQGGRNIQYF
V: TRBV11-2; size: few; J: TRBJ1-2; CDR3: CASSFELQANYGYTF
V: TRBV27; size: -; J: TRBJ2-3; CDR3: CASSIQGTDTQYF
V: TRBV25-1; size: -; J: TRBJ2-7; CDR3: CASSESRTSGLSYEQYF
V: TRBV7-2; size: once; J: TRBJ2-1; CDR3: CASSLTSGRPSYNEQFF
V: TRBV11-2; size: once; J: TRBJ2-5; CDR3: CASSPPGEGWETQYF
V: TRBV6-5; size: -; J: TRBJ1-2; CDR3: CASSYWQGNGYTF
V: TRBV5-5; size: -; J: TRBJ2-3; CDR3: CASSLVGQGSDTQYF
V: TRBV11-2; size: -; J: TRBJ2-2; CDR3: CASSQKSGANTGELFF
V: TRBV2; size: -; J: TRBJ2-7; CDR3: CASKATGVPYEQYF
V: TRBV5-4; size: -; J: TRBJ2-3; CDR3: CASSSVLGGGTDTQYF
V: TRBV12-3/TRBV12-4; size: -; J: TRBJ1-1; CDR3: CASRKGEPLAFF
V: TRBV9; size: -; J: TRBJ1-4; CDR3: CASSDPTTGANEKLFF
V: TRBV14; size: -; J: TRBJ2-5; CDR3: CASSPRVAETQYF
V: TRBV10-1; size: -; J: TRBJ2-7; CDR3: CASRASGGSYEQYF
V: TRBV11-3; size: -; J: TRBJ2-7; CDR3: CASSRGPPSGSSYEQYF
V: TRBV14; size: once; J: TRBJ2-3; CDR3: CASSHGQGARGRNTGTQYF
V: TRBV6-5; size: -; J: TRBJ2-6; CDR3: CASSHRYNVLTF
V: TRBV12-2; size: -; J: TRBJ2-4; CDR3: CASRLARDSLTKNIQYF
V: TRBV12-3/TRBV12-4; size: -; J: TRBJ2-5; CDR3: CASSLPAWETQYF
V: TRBV28; size: -; J: TRBJ2-6; CDR3: CASSMRRSGANVLTF
V: TRBV18; size: -; J: TRBJ2-6; CDR3: CASSLQGSGANVLTF